The sequence of this T cell receptor beta chain was determined in a study of Ad26.COV2.S vaccination and SARS-CoV-2 variants. For the study at large: Each vaccinee took Ad26.COV2.S intramuscularly, once or twice 56 days apart.

For this clone: Antigen specificity is unknown.

Described treatment: about 20 received Ad26.COV2.S at low or high dose, single or two shots; several received placebo; per-sample allocation not given. Vaccine and placebo recipients were sampled on day 63 after the first injection. The CDR3 has 15 residues. Trimming at V came to 2 bases and at J to 6 bases, leaving 4 bases not matched to a gene. Per the germline V gene, CDR1 is KGHSH and CDR2 is LQKENI. Method: immunoSEQ multiplex PCR; TCRdb's copy keeps in-frame clones and lacks some. The profile shows around 300,000 clones, around nine tenths of them singletons. General study points: Similar non-spike TCR breadth was seen in vaccine and placebo recipients. Substantial breadth in spike-specific CD8+ and CD4+ T cell responses was reportedly seen after vaccination.

This receptor was taken from a person between 18 and 59 years old who received the Ad26.COV2.S COVID-19 vaccine or a placebo. The chain combines TRBV18 with TRBJ2-3; 11 bases line up with TRBD2. The sample here was peripheral blood, taken in a trial of Ad26.COV2.S vaccine versus placebo. The CDR3 loop reads CASSPTSGSPDTQYF. CDR3 sequence (DNA): TGTGCCAGCTCACCAACTAGCGGGAGCCCGGATACGCAGTATTTT.